This TCR beta chain was captured in a study of cytomegalovirus exposure and HLA in healthy donors. Across the study: Researchers found that around 80% of about 400 genotyped donors fell within the Caucasian-associated ancestry cluster. The study, taken as a whole, reports: TCR beta V- and J-gene trimming, according to a later analysis, was linked to a missense DCLRE1C variant.

Per germline, CDR1 SQVTM and CDR2 ANQGSEA. Trimming removed 4 bases at V and 2 bases at J, with 8 bases between. The CDR3 has 13 residues. As concerns this clone: Antigen unknown.

The PCR contained 60 Vbeta and 13 Jbeta primers. The method was immunoSEQ multiplex PCR; TCRdb's version includes in-frame clones alone and lacks a portion of them. Here the sample spans about 190,000 clones, about four fifths being singletons. Sequencing input: PBMCs. The source is a man aged 40-49 years in good health and CMV-seropositive. The chain is built from TRBV29-1 and TRBJ2-2; D gene unclear. CDR3 DNA sequence: TGCAGCGTTGGACACCTAAACACCGGGGAGCTGTTTTTT. It translates to CSVGHLNTGELFF.